This T cell receptor (beta chain) emerged from a study of blood T cell repertoires in COVID-19. The overall study: Sources were T cells, B-cell-depleted T cells, or PBMCs; the material itself was cDNA or gDNA.

Methods used by the authors: Estimated nucleated cell counts came from reference gene primer amplification. Using immunoSEQ multiplex PCR, the repertoire was profiled, and TCRdb retains in-frame clones only, with some absent. V and J calls and clone size are those listed in that table; D and trimming were worked out from the DNA. The sample has 150,000 to 200,000 clones; over 80% are singletons. The germline V gene encodes CDR1 KGHSH and CDR2 LQKENI. V was trimmed by 2 bases and J by 14 bases, leaving 17 bases between them. This CDR3 comprises 13 residues. Living in roughly 23 US areas, the participants were between 18 and 89 years of age. Cohorts were determined from participant-reported clinical history.

The chain links TRBV18 to TRBJ2-3, with a weak D call TRBD1 (5 bases). Sequenced material: PBMCs or T cells enriched from blood (not recorded which). This receptor was obtained from a woman between 55 and 75 years old who had recovered from COVID-19. CDR3 in DNA: TGTGCCAGCTCACCAGAGTCTGAGACAGTTAGGTATTTT. Its translation: CASSPESETVRYF.